Each of the 9 T cell receptor beta chains below was sequenced from the same sample in a study of Tregs in tolerant kidney transplant recipients. Assay used: immunoSEQ multiplex PCR; TCRdb lists only in-frame clones, some missing. The profile covers around 78,000 clones, with 80% to 95% appearing a single time and 0.34% taken by the ten largest. The sequencing here drew on Tregs from blood, taken before the transplant. The source is a human donor who received a combined kidney and bone marrow transplant.

This clone has just one count. This rearrangement joins TRBV29-1 to TRBJ1-4; D gene uncertain. Between the trimmed V and J ends, which lost 1 base and 8 bases, there was a span of 8 bases. The CDR3 totals 12 residues. The germline CDR1 and CDR2 sequences are SQVTM and ANQGSEA. The CDR3 nucleotides are TGCAGCGTTGAAGGGACGGGGGAAAAACTGTTTTTT. As protein: CSVEGTGEKLFF.

The chain is built from TRBV19 and TRBJ2-7; the D gene could be TRBD1 or TRBD2 (5 bases each). The CDR3 covers 14 residues. Germline CDR1 reads LNHDA; CDR2 reads SQIVND (reference sequence). The V end was cut by 8 bases, the J end by 6 bases, with 20 bases between. The chain's CDR3 is CASSGTALRSEQYF. The CDR3 region has the DNA TGTGCCAGTTCCGGGACGGCCCTCCGATCCGAGCAGTACTTC.

V is TRBV7-3 and J is TRBJ2-3, with 7 positions matching TRBD1. Germline lookup yields CDR1 SGHTA and CDR2 FQGTGA. V was pared by 6 bases and J by 6 bases, with 3 bases of the junction left unmatched. CDR3 size: 12 residues. CDR3 loop: CASSQGQDTQYF. In DNA form, the CDR3 reads TGTGCCAGCAGTCAGGGACAGGATACGCAGTATTTT.

This clone was seen once. The rearrangement joins TRBV18 to TRBJ2-7; D is uncertain. This CDR3 is 14 amino acids long. Germline-derived CDR1 and CDR2 are KGHSH and LQKENI. The V end lost 2 bases, the J end lost 6 bases, and 14 bases lay between the germline ends. CDR3 residues: CASSPGSTNGEQYF. The CDR3 region has the DNA TGTGCCAGCTCACCAGGCTCCACCAACGGCGAGCAGTACTTC.

This clone was picked up one time. The J gene is TRBJ2-4, the V gene TRBV2; TRBD1 aligns across 7 bases. Germline CDR1 and CDR2: SNHLY and FYNNEI. After removal of 8 bases from V and 0 bases from J, the junction contained 16 bases not matched to a gene. The CDR3 has 18 residues. CDR3 coding DNA: TGTGCCAGCCGCGACAGGGCCCAGTTCCTACTAGCCAAAAACATTCAGTACTTC. This translates into CASRDRAQFLLAKNIQYF.

CDR3 nucleotide sequence: TGTGCCTGGAGTGGACAGACCTACGAGCAGTACTTC. It is translated as CAWSGQTYEQYF. The genes are TRBV30 and TRBJ2-7; the D gene is possibly TRBD1 (5 bases). V lost 1 base and J 2 bases, leaving 6 bases between the germline ends. CDR3 length equals 12 residues. Germline CDR1 is GTSNPN and CDR2 is SVGIG (reference sequence).

The genes are TRBV19 and TRBJ2-7; a possible D gene is TRBD2 (6 bases). This CDR3 contains 12 residues. With 4 bases removed from V and 4 bases from J, the gap between germline ends came to 8 bases. The germline V gene encodes CDR1 LNHDA and CDR2 SQIVND (reference sequence). The CDR3 reads CASSSGKYEQYF. In DNA, the CDR3 is TGTGCCAGTAGTAGCGGGAAGTACGAGCAGTACTTC.

As concerns this clone: This CDR3 is also generated by other DNA sequences in the sample. The chain links TRBV7-2 to TRBJ2-1; the D gene could be TRBD1 or TRBD2 (6 bases each). The CDR3 loop spans 16 amino acids. Trimming removed 0 bases from V and 4 bases from J, with 13 bases in between. CDR1 SGHTA and CDR2 FQGNSA come from the germline V gene. The CDR3 is CASSLAEGDPYNEQFF. CDR3 nucleotide sequence: TGTGCCAGCAGCTTAGCGGAGGGGGACCCATACAATGAGCAGTTCTTC.

In regard to this clone: One end of the junction is discordant with germline, which a read error may explain. The rearrangement uses TRBV10-3 and TRBJ1-3; TRBD1 agrees at 9 bases. CDR3 size: 14 residues. In germline, CDR1 is ENHRY, CDR2 SYGVKD. The CDR3 sequence: CAISEGLTGGSANF. The CDR3 DNA reads TGTGCCATCAGTGAGGGGTTGACAGGGGGAAGTGCAAATTTT.